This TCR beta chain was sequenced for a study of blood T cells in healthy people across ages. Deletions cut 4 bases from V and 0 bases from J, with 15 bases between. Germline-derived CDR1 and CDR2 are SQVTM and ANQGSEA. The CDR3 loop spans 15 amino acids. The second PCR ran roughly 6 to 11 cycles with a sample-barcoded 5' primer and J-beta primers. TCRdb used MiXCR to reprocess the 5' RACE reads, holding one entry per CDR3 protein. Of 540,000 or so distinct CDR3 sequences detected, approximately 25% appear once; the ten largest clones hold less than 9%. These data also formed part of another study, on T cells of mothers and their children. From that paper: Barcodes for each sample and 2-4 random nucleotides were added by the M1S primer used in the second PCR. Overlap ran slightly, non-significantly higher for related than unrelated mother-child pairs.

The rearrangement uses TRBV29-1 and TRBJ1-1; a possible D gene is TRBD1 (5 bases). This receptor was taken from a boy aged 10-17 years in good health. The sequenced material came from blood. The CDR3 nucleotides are TGCAGCGTTGTCCGGGACGGATACATGAACACTGAAGCTTTCTTT. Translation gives CSVVRDGYMNTEAFF.